This TCR beta chain was documented in a study of blood T cell repertoires in COVID-19. Study information: Acute and convalescent COVID-19 specimens originated in the United States, Italy and Spain.

Authors' methods: Amplification of reference gene primers was used by the study to estimate nucleated cell counts. Only in-frame clones appear in the TCRdb table, and some are missing; sequencing was by immunoSEQ multiplex PCR. The V and J calls and clone size were taken over from that table, and D and trimming were inferred from the DNA. The table shows roughly 70,000 clones, with 80% to 90% occurring only once. CDR3 length: 14 amino acids. From germline, CDR1 is MDHEN and CDR2 SYDVKM. The V gene end was trimmed by 7 bases and the J gene end by 2 bases; junction bases not matched to a gene: 5. The sequence came from an elderly woman with active or convalescent COVID-19. The chain has TRBV28 and TRBJ1-2; 9 bases agree with TRBD1. The sample taken for sequencing was peripheral blood. The CDR3 region is CASNHRGRNYGYTF. The CDR3 DNA is TGTGCCAGCAACCACAGGGGGCGGAACTATGGCTACACCTTC.